The 27 T cell receptor beta chains below all came from one sample that was sequenced in a study of identical twins. MiXCR, run by TCRdb on the 5' RACE reads, gives a single entry per CDR3 protein. The repertoire has roughly 490,000 distinct CDR3 sequences, 14% of them found once; the top ten carry approximately 0.98%. This sample also belongs to another study, concerning yellow fever vaccine responses in identical twins.

Sequences were obtained from CD4+ T cells sorted from blood. The source is a young woman in good health.

This clonotype has only a few counts. The chain uses TRBV3-1 and TRBJ2-1; 9 nucleotides match TRBD2. V gave up 0 bases and J gave up 5 bases; unmatched junction bases: 8. This CDR3 is built from 17 residues. Germline V gene sequence: CDR1 LGHDT, CDR2 YNNKEL (reference sequence). CDR3 amino acids: CASSQDKLAGKHNEQFF. The CDR3, as DNA: TGTGCCAGCAGCCAAGATAAGCTAGCGGGGAAACACAATGAGCAGTTCTTC.

This clonotype was observed a few times. The chain carries TRBV29-1 and TRBJ2-3; 12 bases are a match to TRBD2. After removal of 8 bases from V and 2 bases from J, the junction contained 8 bases not matched to a gene. This CDR3 region has 15 residues. Germline V lookup: CDR1 SQVTM, CDR2 ANQGSEA. The CDR3 DNA sequence: TGCAGCTCATCAGGGACTAGCGGGCCCACAGATACGCAGTATTTT. It encodes CSSSGTSGPTDTQYF.

This chain joins TRBV12-3 or TRBV12-4 and TRBJ2-1; 9 bases align to TRBD1. V lost 8 bases, J lost 0 bases, and 11 bases stayed unmatched. The CDR3 runs 17 residues. The CDR3 spells CASCLTLGQGSYNEQFF. The CDR3 coding sequence is TGTGCCAGCTGCCTAACCCTGGGACAGGGCTCCTACAATGAGCAGTTCTTC.

A word on this clonotype: The junction differs from germline at one of its ends, possibly a read error. The rearrangement joins TRBV7-2 to TRBJ2-7; TRBD2 agrees at 13 bases. Germline values: CDR1 SGHTA, CDR2 FQGNSA. CDR3 length: 14 residues. CDR3 in DNA: TGTGCCAGCAGCTCACCGGGACTAGCGGGGCGCTCCAGCTTC. Translating it yields CASSSPGLAGRSSF. The variable domain in full, with the rest retrieved from reference TRBV7-2 and TRBJ2-7, is GAGVSQSPSNKVTEKGKDVELRCDPISGHTALYWYRQSLGQGLEFLIYFQGNSAPDKSGLPSDRFSAERTGGSVSTLTIQRTQQEDSAVYLCASSSPGLAGRSSFGPGTRLTVT.

The rearrangement uses TRBV20-1 and TRBJ2-2, with 7 bases aligning to TRBD1. The J segment lost 4 bases and the V segment lost 3 bases, leaving 8 bases of the junction unmatched. The CDR3 is 15 residues long. In germline, CDR1 is DFQATT, CDR2 SNEGSKA (reference sequence). As DNA, the CDR3 is TGCAGTGCTAGCATAGGGACAGTCGGCACCGGGGAGCTGTTTTTT. Its protein is CSASIGTVGTGELFF.

This clonotype was recorded a few times. The rearrangement links TRBV10-3 to TRBJ2-3; D not resolved. CDR1 and CDR2 (germline): ENHRY, SYGVKD. Trimming stripped 6 bases from V and 3 bases from J, with 16 bases between. This CDR3 comprises 15 residues. The CDR3 is CAIREGPSRTDTQYF. CDR3 bases: TGTGCCATCAGAGAAGGACCCTCCAGGACAGATACGCAGTATTTT.

This sequence joins TRBV11-2 and TRBJ1-2; D unresolved. V gave up 0 bases and J gave up 8 bases, with 13 bases separating them. This CDR3 contains 14 residues. Germline V lookup: CDR1 SGHAT, CDR2 FQNNGV. DNA for the CDR3: TGTGCCAGCAGCTTAGACCATCCGTCGCGGGGCTACACCTTC. It is translated as CASSLDHPSRGYTF.

This sequence joins TRBV28 and TRBJ1-1, with D unclear. Trimming removed 5 bases at V and 5 bases at J, with 15 bases between. The CDR3 runs 14 residues. Germline assignment: CDR1 MDHEN and CDR2 SYDVKM. For the CDR3, the DNA is TGTGCCAGCAGTCCACAATCGGGAGGAACTGAAGCTTTCTTT. Its translation is CASSPQSGGTEAFF. Full variable domain (remainder filled in from reference TRBV28 and TRBJ1-1): DVKVTQSSRYLVKRTGEKVFLECVQDMDHENMFWYRQDPGLGLRLIYFSYDVKMKEKGDIPEGYSVSREKKERFSLILESASTNQTSMYLCASSPQSGGTEAFFGQGTRLTVV.

Many counts were recorded for this clonotype. This chain's CDR3 is CASSLFGGRSSYEQYF. The CDR3 bases are TGTGCCAGCAGCTTATTTGGGGGCCGGAGCTCCTACGAGCAGTACTTC. The chain uses TRBV12-3 or TRBV12-4 and TRBJ2-7; D is possibly TRBD1 (6 bases). V lost 6 bases and J 0 bases, leaving 18 bases between the germline ends. CDR3 size: 16 residues.

This clonotype was seen only a few times. V gene TRBV4-3 combines with J gene TRBJ2-3, with a tentative D call TRBD2 (5 bases). The germline V gene has CDR1 LGHNA and CDR2 YSLEER. The CDR3 consists of 16 residues. V was shortened by 0 bases and J by 0 bases, with 10 bases between the two germline ends. The CDR3 loop is CASSQDPRGSTDTQYF. Here the CDR3 DNA reads TGCGCCAGCAGCCAAGATCCTCGGGGTAGCACAGATACGCAGTATTTT.

The V call is TRBV12-3 or TRBV12-4, the J call TRBJ2-5; the D gene is possibly TRBD1 (6 bases). The V end was cut by 5 bases, the J end by 1 base, with 20 bases between. The CDR3 extends over 17 amino acids. CDR3 region: CASSMGHSQPRQETQYF. CDR3 in DNA: TGTGCCAGCAGTATGGGACACTCACAACCTCGCCAAGAGACCCAGTACTTC.

The genes are TRBV29-1 and TRBJ2-7; weak D call: TRBD2 (6 bases). The CDR3 length is 12 residues. Trimming stripped 4 bases from V and 2 bases from J, with 9 bases between. Per germline, CDR1 SQVTM and CDR2 ANQGSEA. The CDR3 protein is CSVVGGPYEQYF. The CDR3 nucleotides are TGCAGCGTTGTCGGGGGACCCTACGAGCAGTACTTC.

This clonotype occurred a few times. The chain links TRBV28 to TRBJ1-6; D unresolved. CDR3 length: 14 residues. The V end was cut by 5 bases, the J end by 5 bases, with 10 bases between. Germline V gives CDR1 MDHEN, CDR2 SYDVKM. This CDR3 reads CASSTGNNNSPLHF. The CDR3 nucleotides read TGTGCCAGCAGTACGGGGAATAATAATTCACCCCTCCACTTT.

CDR3: CASSQGGTAADTQYF. In DNA form, the CDR3 reads TGTGCCAGCAGCCAAGGGGGCACTGCTGCAGATACGCAGTATTTT. The V call is TRBV11-3, the J call TRBJ2-3; 7 bases line up with TRBD1. Germline trimming cut 5 bases from V and 4 bases from J; bases unmatched to any gene: 9. The CDR3 contains 15 residues. Germline loops: CDR1 SGHNT, CDR2 YENEEA.

The sample holds a few counts of this clonotype. The chain couples TRBV5-6 to TRBJ2-4; maybe TRBD1 (6 bases). This CDR3 has 15 residues. With 1 base removed from V and 12 bases from J, the gap between germline ends came to 20 bases. Germline assignment: CDR1 SGHDT and CDR2 YYEEEE. DNA of the CDR3: TGTGCCAGCAGCTTGAGAATGACAGGCGACACGGGTCAGTACTTC. Its protein product is CASSLRMTGDTGQYF.

The chain links TRBV6-2 or TRBV6-3 to TRBJ2-2, with 12 bases fitting TRBD2. Per germline, CDR1 MNHEY and CDR2 SVGEGT. The CDR3 length is 15 residues. With 5 bases clipped from V and 8 bases from J, the junction kept 6 bases outside the gene matches. The CDR3 DNA sequence: TGTGCCAGCAGTCCCTGGACTAGCGGGATAGGGGAGCTGTTTTTT. Protein: CASSPWTSGIGELFF.

This rearrangement joins TRBV20-1 to TRBJ2-5; no clear D gene. The germline CDR1 and CDR2 sequences are DFQATT and SNEGSKA (reference sequence). Trimming removed 6 bases from V and 5 bases from J, with 19 bases in between. The CDR3 is 14 amino acids. CDR3 nucleotide sequence: TGCAGTGCCCAAGACTTGGGCGGCACGGAGACCCAGTACTTC. It is translated as CSAQDLGGTETQYF.

This clonotype showed up just a few times. This rearrangement joins TRBV28 to TRBJ1-1; D is ambiguous. Trimming took 5 bases from V and 1 from J, leaving 8 bases between them. Looked up from germline, CDR1 is MDHEN and CDR2 is SYDVKM. This CDR3 spans 13 amino acids. DNA for the CDR3: TGTGCCAGCAGTGAGTTGAAGAACACTGAAGCTTTCTTT. Amino acids: CASSELKNTEAFF.

In this sample, this clonotype turned up a few times. The chain employs TRBV10-1 and TRBJ2-1, with 9 bases matching TRBD2. V gave up 0 bases and J gave up 2 bases; unmatched junction bases: 2. CDR3 length equals 16 residues. Germline values: CDR1 WNHNN, CDR2 SYGVQD (reference sequence). This chain's CDR3 is CASSESGGRAYNEQFF. Written as DNA, the CDR3 is TGCGCCAGCAGTGAGTCTGGCGGGAGGGCCTACAATGAGCAGTTCTTC.

In its sample, this clonotype was seen many times. The chain couples TRBV5-6 to TRBJ1-6, with D possibly TRBD1 on 5 matching bases. The V end lost 0 bases, the J end lost 5 bases, and 9 bases lay between the germline ends. Germline V gives CDR1 SGHDT, CDR2 YYEEEE. The CDR3 runs to 15 residues. CDR3 region: CASSLVGRDNSPLHF. DNA for the CDR3: TGTGCCAGCAGCTTGGTGGGACGGGATAATTCACCCCTCCACTTT.

The chain carries TRBV20-1 and TRBJ2-5, with 7 bases matching TRBD1. Germline CDR1 DFQATT, CDR2 SNEGSKA (reference sequence). The CDR3 runs 14 residues. With V trimmed by 6 bases and J by 5 bases, 12 bases remained unmatched. For the CDR3, the DNA is TGCAGTGCCACCCAACAGGGGCGAGGGGAGACCCAGTACTTC. It encodes CSATQQGRGETQYF.

This clonotype was detected only a few times. The gene calls are TRBV27 and TRBJ2-1, with TRBD2 matching over 8 bases. CDR3 length: 16 residues. Germline lookup yields CDR1 MNHEY and CDR2 SMNVEV (reference sequence). V gave up 4 bases and J gave up 5 bases; unmatched junction bases: 10. The CDR3 DNA follows: TGTGCCAGCAGTTCGGCCGGGACTAGAAGGGACAATGAGCAGTTCTTC. Residues: CASSSAGTRRDNEQFF.

V is TRBV7-8 and J is TRBJ2-2; 10 bases map to TRBD1. Germline lookup yields CDR1 SGHVS and CDR2 FQNEAQ. V dropped 5 bases and J dropped 1; count of bases not matched to a gene: 10. The length of the CDR3 is 18 residues. CDR3 in amino acids: CASSKSAGQGMNTGELFF. The CDR3 region has the DNA TGTGCCAGCAGCAAATCCGCGGGACAGGGGATGAACACCGGGGAGCTGTTTTTT.

This clonotype showed up just a few times. This rearrangement joins TRBV3-1 to TRBJ2-7; 9 bases are a match to TRBD1. Per germline, CDR1 LGHDT and CDR2 YNNKEL (reference sequence). The CDR3 loop spans 17 amino acids. The V gene end was trimmed by 5 bases and the J gene end by 8 bases; junction bases not matched to a gene: 19. CDR3 loop: CASSTFLPGQGVSKQYF. The CDR3 nucleotides are TGTGCCAGCAGCACTTTCCTTCCGGGACAGGGTGTATCGAAGCAGTACTTC.

This clonotype was picked up a small number of times. V is TRBV19 and J is TRBJ2-1; 7 bases are shared with TRBD2. After removal of 1 base from V and 3 bases from J, the junction contained 3 bases not matched to a gene. The CDR3 contains 15 residues. Germline lookup yields CDR1 LNHDA and CDR2 SQIVND (reference sequence). CDR3 region: CASSIGGSDYNEQFF. Here the CDR3 DNA reads TGTGCCAGTAGTATAGGCGGGAGCGACTACAATGAGCAGTTCTTC.

V usage is TRBV9 and J usage is TRBJ1-1, with 8 nucleotides matching TRBD1. V lost 3 bases, J lost 4 bases, and 11 bases stayed unmatched. CDR3 size: 16 residues. CDR1 is SGDLS and CDR2 is YYNGEE in the germline V gene. The CDR3 DNA follows: TGTGCCAGCAGCGCCCTTTTACAGGGGGAGGGCACTGAAGCTTTCTTT. Its translation is CASSALLQGEGTEAFF.

This clonotype was counted only a few times. The chain is built from TRBV20-1 and TRBJ2-2; 9 nucleotides agree with TRBD2. The CDR3 sequence is 16 residues long. Germline V lookup: CDR1 DFQATT, CDR2 SNEGSKA (reference sequence). V was clipped by 0 bases and J by 4 bases; unmatched bases: 6. The CDR3 region is CSARDLLAGSTGELFF. Here the CDR3 DNA reads TGCAGTGCTAGAGATCTCCTAGCGGGGAGCACCGGGGAGCTGTTTTTT.